This T cell receptor (beta chain) was documented in a study of cytomegalovirus exposure and HLA in healthy donors. Use of 60 Vbeta and 13 Jbeta primers characterized the PCR. Assay used: immunoSEQ multiplex PCR; TCRdb lists only in-frame clones, some missing. The table lists some 200,000 clones, 76% of them singletons. The CDR3 is 12 amino acids. V lost 5 bases to trimming and J lost 6 bases, with 11 bases between them. Per the germline V gene, CDR1 is SNHLY and CDR2 is FYNNEI. This clonotype originated in a young man in good health and CMV-seronegative. J is TRBJ2-7 and V is TRBV2; weak D call: TRBD1 (6 bases). The specimen was PBMCs. The chain's CDR3 is CASSPGHLEQYF. CDR3 in DNA: TGTGCCAGCAGTCCGGGACACCTCGAGCAGTACTTC.